This TCR beta chain was observed in a study of cytomegalovirus exposure and HLA in healthy donors. PCR employed 60 Vbeta and 13 Jbeta primers. Assay: immunoSEQ multiplex PCR; the TCRdb copy retains only in-frame clones and omits some. The profile shows about 150,000 clones, around 80% of them singletons. CDR3 length: 14 residues. Germline V gene lookup returns CDR1 LNHDA and CDR2 SQIVND (reference sequence). The J segment lost 5 bases and the V segment lost 2 bases, leaving 0 bases of the junction unmatched. Donors counted as nominally healthy when sampled, yet unrecorded immune exposures were likely. Study-wide findings and caveats: There were some V segments, including TRBV6-2 and TRBV6-3, excluded as indistinguishable. Productive status was seen about 90% or about 30% of the time for most TCR beta V segments in an earlier analysis. The records held CMV serostatus as the only immune exposure information.

About this clone itself: Its antigen is not known.

The chain has TRBV19 and TRBJ2-2, with TRBD2 matching 9 bases. The sequenced sample was PBMCs. This TCR came from a man between 40 and 49 years old in good health and CMV-seropositive. CDR3 residues: CASSILAGTGELFF. CDR3 sequence (DNA): TGTGCCAGTAGTATACTAGCGGGGACCGGGGAGCTGTTTTTT.